This TCR beta chain stems from a study of T cells in Graves' hyperthyroidism and ophthalmopathy. Study-wide points: Most clonotypes that expanded in the thyroid above 0.001 also showed up in blood. Model output signaled ophthalmopathy a median 6.5 months ahead of onset.

Patients having uncontrolled infection, another autoimmune disease, pregnancy or lactation were not included. Authors of the study amplified TCR beta CDR3 regions from RNA transcripts. RT-PCR in the first round (using the HTBI primer set) targeted the TCR CDR3. TCRdb re-derived calls from the multiplex PCR reads in MiXCR, one entry per CDR3 protein. Among hundreds of thousands of distinct CDR3 sequences listed, 40% to 55% were seen once. This CDR3 spans 15 amino acids. V gave up 3 bases and J gave up 1 base, with 10 bases separating them. Germline CDR1 reads LNHDA; CDR2 reads SQIVND (reference sequence). The sample holds a few counts of this clonotype. As yet, its antigen is unknown.

The chain is built from TRBV19 and TRBJ1-5, with D possibly being TRBD1 (5 bases). The TCR originated in an adult man with Graves' disease, either hyperthyroidism or ophthalmopathy (not recorded which). The sequencing sample was made of peripheral blood or thyroid tissue (not recorded which). Here the CDR3 DNA reads TGTGCCAGTAGTATGGGGGAATTAAGCAATCAGCCCCAGCATTTT. This gives the protein CASSMGELSNQPQHF.